The 9 T cell receptor beta chains presented below share a single source sample, sequenced in a study of CD8+ T cells in alopecia areata. RNA extraction and reverse transcription yielded cDNA as sequencing template. This table comes from immunoSEQ multiplex PCR, and its TCRdb copy is limited to in-frame clones, with some not included. The sample yields roughly 20,000 clones, roughly three fifths seen once. CD4+ lymphocytes from roughly five patients underwent sorting into CD25+CD127- populations. The sequenced sample was CD4+ Tregs sorted from blood. These TCRs come from a human donor with alopecia areata.

This chain connects TRBV18 to TRBJ2-3, with D unresolved. V was clipped by 3 bases and J by 3 bases, with 16 bases between them. Germline V lookup: CDR1 KGHSH, CDR2 LQKENI. The length of the CDR3 is 16 residues. The CDR3 bases are TGTGCCAGCTCACCCCTGGGCCTGAGTAGGACAGATACGCAGTATTTT. This encodes CASSPLGLSRTDTQYF. Full variable domain (rest looked up from reference TRBV18 and TRBJ2-3): NAGVMQNPRHLVRRRGQEARLRCSPMKGHSHVYWYRQLPEEGLKFMVYLQKENIIDESGMPKERFSAEFPKEGPSILRIQQVVRGDSAAYFCASSPLGLSRTDTQYFGPGTRLTVL.

The chain carries TRBV9 and TRBJ2-6; 11 bases line up with TRBD1. V lost 4 bases, J lost 5 bases, and 14 bases stayed unmatched. The CDR3 is made up of 19 amino acids. Germline assignment: CDR1 SGDLS and CDR2 YYNGEE. CDR3 DNA sequence: TGTGCCAGCAGCCCGCCCGGACAGGGGGCAGGTAGCTGGGCCAACGTCCTGACTTTC. It yields the protein CASSPPGQGAGSWANVLTF.

V and J are TRBV5-1 and TRBJ2-7; tentatively, D is TRBD1 or TRBD2 (6 bases each). V lost 1 base to trimming and J lost 5 bases, with 16 bases between them. CDR1 and CDR2 from the germline V gene are SGHRS and YFSETQ. The length of the CDR3 is 15 residues. The CDR3 loop reads CASSLNPGARNEQYF. For the CDR3, the DNA is TGCGCCAGCAGCTTGAATCCGGGGGCGCGTAACGAGCAGTACTTC.

The rearrangement links TRBV28 to TRBJ2-2; possible D gene TRBD2, 6 bases. CDR1 is MDHEN and CDR2 is SYDVKM in the germline V gene. V lost 5 bases to trimming and J lost 4 bases, with 11 bases between them. The CDR3 has 14 residues. The CDR3: CASSLLAITGELFF. CDR3 in DNA: TGTGCCAGCAGTCTCCTAGCGATCACCGGGGAGCTGTTTTTT. The full variable domain, with the rest looked up from reference TRBV28 and TRBJ2-2, is DVKVTQSSRYLVKRTGEKVFLECVQDMDHENMFWYRQDPGLGLRLIYFSYDVKMKEKGDIPEGYSVSREKKERFSLILESASTNQTSMYLCASSLLAITGELFFGEGSRLTVL.

This clone was seen only once. The chain joins TRBV5-1 to TRBJ2-2; no reliable D call. This CDR3 has 15 amino acids. Trimming pared 4 bases from V and 1 base from J, leaving 11 bases between. CDR1 SGHRS and CDR2 YFSETQ come from the germline V gene. The CDR3 reads CASSPQGWNTGELFF. Here the CDR3 DNA reads TGCGCCAGCAGCCCCCAAGGGTGGAACACCGGGGAGCTGTTTTTT.

The V gene is TRBV7-9, the J gene TRBJ2-5; tentative D call: TRBD1 (6 bases). In germline, CDR1 is SEHNR, CDR2 FQNEAQ (reference sequence). Trimming removed 1 base at V and 5 bases at J, with 14 bases between. The CDR3 runs 15 residues. The chain's CDR3 is CASSLETGYWETQYF. CDR3 DNA sequence: TGTGCCAGCAGCTTAGAGACAGGTTATTGGGAGACCCAGTACTTC. The variable domain in full, with the rest retrieved from reference TRBV7-9 and TRBJ2-5, is DTGVSQNPRHKITKRGQNVTFRCDPISEHNRLYWYRQTLGQGPEFLTYFQNEAQLEKSRLLSDRFSAERPKGSFSTLEIQRTEQGDSAMYLCASSLETGYWETQYFGPGTRLLVL.

This clone was seen a handful of times. The rearrangement uses TRBV2 and TRBJ2-5, with TRBD2 matching over 8 bases. The germline V gene encodes CDR1 SNHLY and CDR2 FYNNEI. The CDR3 is 16 residues long. V gave up 6 bases and J gave up 1 base; unmatched junction bases: 10. The CDR3 DNA sequence: TGTGCCAGCAGGGCCTGGGTGCGGGGGGCCCAAGAGACCCAGTACTTC. It translates to CASRAWVRGAQETQYF. Drawing the rest from reference TRBV2 and TRBJ2-5, the complete variable domain is EPEVTQTPSHQVTQMGQEVILRCVPISNHLYFYWYRQILGQKVEFLVSFYNNEISEKSEIFDDQFSVERPDGSNFTLKIRSTKLEDSAMYFCASRAWVRGAQETQYFGPGTRLLVL.

V gene TRBV6-6 combines with J gene TRBJ1-2, with a possible D match to TRBD1 (5 bases). The CDR3 has 11 residues. The V gene's germline CDR1 is MNHNY and CDR2 SVGAGI (reference sequence). The germline V and J ends were trimmed by 2 bases and 8 bases, with 6 bases remaining between them. CDR3 residues: CASSYEGGYTF. The DNA of the CDR3 is TGTGCCAGCAGTTACGAGGGGGGCTACACCTTC.

The chain couples TRBV6-5 to TRBJ2-1; D not certain. CDR1 is MNHEY, CDR2 SVGAGI, per germline. The length of the CDR3 is 15 residues. Trimming removed 7 bases from V and 0 bases from J, with 13 bases in between. CDR3: CASKKQPSSYNEQFF. The CDR3 DNA sequence: TGTGCCAGCAAAAAACAGCCGAGCTCCTACAATGAGCAGTTCTTC.